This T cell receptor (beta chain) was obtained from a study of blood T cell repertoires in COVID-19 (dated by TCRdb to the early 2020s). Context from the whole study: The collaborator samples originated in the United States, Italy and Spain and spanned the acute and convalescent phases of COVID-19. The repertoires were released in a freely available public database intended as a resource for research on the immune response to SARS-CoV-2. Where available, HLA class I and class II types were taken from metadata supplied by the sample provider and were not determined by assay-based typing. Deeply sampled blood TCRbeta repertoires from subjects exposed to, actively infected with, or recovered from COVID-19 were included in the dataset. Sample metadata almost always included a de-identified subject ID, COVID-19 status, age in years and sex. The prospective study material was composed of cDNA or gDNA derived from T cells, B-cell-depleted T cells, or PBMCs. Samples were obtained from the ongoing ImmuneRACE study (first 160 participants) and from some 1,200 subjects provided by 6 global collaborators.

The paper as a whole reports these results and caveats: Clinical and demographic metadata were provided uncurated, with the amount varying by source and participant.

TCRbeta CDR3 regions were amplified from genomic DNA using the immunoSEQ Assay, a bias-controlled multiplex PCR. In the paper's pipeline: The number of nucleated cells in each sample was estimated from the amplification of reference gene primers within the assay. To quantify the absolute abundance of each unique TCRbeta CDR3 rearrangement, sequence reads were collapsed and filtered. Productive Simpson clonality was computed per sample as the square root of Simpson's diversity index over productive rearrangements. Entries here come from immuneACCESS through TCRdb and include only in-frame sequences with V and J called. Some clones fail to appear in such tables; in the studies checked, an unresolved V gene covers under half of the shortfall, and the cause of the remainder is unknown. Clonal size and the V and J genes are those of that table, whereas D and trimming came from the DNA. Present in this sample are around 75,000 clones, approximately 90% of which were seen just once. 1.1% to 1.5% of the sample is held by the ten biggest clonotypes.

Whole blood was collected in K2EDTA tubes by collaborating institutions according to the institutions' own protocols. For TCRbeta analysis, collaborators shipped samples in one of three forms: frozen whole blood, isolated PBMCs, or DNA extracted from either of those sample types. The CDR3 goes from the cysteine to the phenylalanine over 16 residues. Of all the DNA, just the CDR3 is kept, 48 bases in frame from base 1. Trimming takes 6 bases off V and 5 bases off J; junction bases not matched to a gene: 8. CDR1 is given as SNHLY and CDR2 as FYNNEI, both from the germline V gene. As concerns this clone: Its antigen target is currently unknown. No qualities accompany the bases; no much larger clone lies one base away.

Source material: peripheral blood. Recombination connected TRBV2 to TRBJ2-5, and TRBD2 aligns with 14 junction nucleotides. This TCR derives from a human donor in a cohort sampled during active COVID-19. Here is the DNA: TGTGCCAGCAGGCCGGGACTAGCGGGAGAAGGGGAGACCCAGTACTTC. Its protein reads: CASRPGLAGEGETQYF.